This T cell receptor beta chain was captured in a study of cytotoxic CD8 clonotypes in ibrutinib-treated CLL. Study-level information: Responses comprised about 25 partial and 2 complete; at median around 6 years, about 14 remained remitted and about twelve progressed. The authors obtained response samples at a median of around eleven months of treatment, range 6 to 36. General observations from the study: Public clonotypes were rare and shrank or held steady on treatment.

Genomic DNA for TCR beta libraries, around 2 micrograms, came from cryopreserved PBMCs. Germline-derived CDR1 and CDR2 are MNHEY and SVGAGI. The CDR3 runs to 14 residues. Germline trimming cut 4 bases from V and 12 bases from J; bases unmatched to any gene: 12. Turning to this clone: Its specificity is not known.

Method: immunoSEQ multiplex PCR; TCRdb's copy keeps in-frame clones and lacks some. The sample includes some 200,000 clones, just under 80% seen only once; the top ten take about an eighth. Sample: PBMCs, taken after 12 months of ibrutinib treatment. The chain combines TRBV6-5 with TRBJ2-1; 7 nucleotides match TRBD2. The sequence was obtained from a human donor with chronic lymphocytic leukemia. The CDR3 loop reads CASSSRSGDPRQFF. The CDR3, as DNA: TGTGCCAGCAGTTCTCGCAGCGGGGACCCGAGGCAGTTCTTC.